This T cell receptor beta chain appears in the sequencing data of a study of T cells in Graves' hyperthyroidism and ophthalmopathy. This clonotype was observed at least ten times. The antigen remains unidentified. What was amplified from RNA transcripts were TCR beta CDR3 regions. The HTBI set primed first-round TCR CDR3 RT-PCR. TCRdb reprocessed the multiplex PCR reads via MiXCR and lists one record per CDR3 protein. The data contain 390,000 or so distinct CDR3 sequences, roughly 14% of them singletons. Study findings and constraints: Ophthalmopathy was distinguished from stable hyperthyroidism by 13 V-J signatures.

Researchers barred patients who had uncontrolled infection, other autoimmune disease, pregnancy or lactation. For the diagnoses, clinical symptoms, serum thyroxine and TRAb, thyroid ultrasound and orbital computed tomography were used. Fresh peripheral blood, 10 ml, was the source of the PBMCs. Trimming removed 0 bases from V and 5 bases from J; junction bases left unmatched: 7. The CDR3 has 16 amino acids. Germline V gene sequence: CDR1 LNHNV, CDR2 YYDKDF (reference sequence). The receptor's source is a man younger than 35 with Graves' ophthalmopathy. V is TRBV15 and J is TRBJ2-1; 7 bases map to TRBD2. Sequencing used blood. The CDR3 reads CATSRDGGSQNNEQFF. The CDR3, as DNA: TGTGCCACCAGCAGAGATGGCGGGAGCCAGAACAATGAGCAGTTCTTC. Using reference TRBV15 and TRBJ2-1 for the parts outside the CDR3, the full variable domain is DAMVIQNPRYQVTQFGKPVTLSCSQTLNHNVMYWYQQKSSQAPKLLFHYYDKDFNNEADTPDNFQSRRPNTSFCFLDIRSPGLGDTAMYLCATSRDGGSQNNEQFFGPGTRLTVL.